The 28 T cell receptor beta chains given below trace back to one sample, sequenced in a study of blood T cell repertoires in COVID-19. Assay used: immunoSEQ multiplex PCR; TCRdb lists only in-frame clones, some missing. The sample includes some 370,000 clones, about 89% seen only once; the top ten take around 9.3%. The sample was peripheral blood. Receptor source: a woman younger than 45 with COVID-19, enrolled during active disease.

V is TRBV11-2 and J is TRBJ1-4; no firm D call. Germline lookup yields CDR1 SGHAT and CDR2 FQNNGV. This CDR3 comprises 16 residues. Trimming took off 0 bases at V and 0 bases at J, with 8 bases between the two ends. For the CDR3, the DNA is TGTGCCAGCAGCTTAGAGCGGAGGACAACTAATGAAAAACTGTTTTTT. Protein: CASSLERRTTNEKLFF.

CDR3 in amino acids: CASSQASTPSYEQYF. The CDR3 bases are TGCGCCAGCAGCCAAGCGAGTACTCCTTCCTACGAGCAGTACTTC. The V and J genes are TRBV4-1 and TRBJ2-7; D is unresolved. The CDR3 is made up of 15 amino acids. V was cut by 1 base and J by 1 base, with 11 bases left in between. Per the germline V gene, CDR1 is MGHRA and CDR2 is YSYEKL.

V gene TRBV30 combines with J gene TRBJ2-7; no clear D. V lost 0 bases, J lost 0 bases, and 6 bases lay in between. CDR3 size: 13 residues. CDR1 is GTSNPN, CDR2 SVGIG, per germline (reference sequence). Here the CDR3 reads CAWSVTASYEQYF. CDR3 in DNA: TGTGCCTGGAGTGTAACAGCCTCCTACGAGCAGTACTTC.

This clone has just a few counts. The chain is built from TRBV11-2 and TRBJ1-1; TRBD1 aligns across 12 bases. V lost 6 bases and J lost 8; bases outside the gene matches: 10. The germline V gene has CDR1 SGHAT and CDR2 FQNNGV. This CDR3 is 15 amino acids long. The CDR3 is CASSIRGTGGEEAFF. CDR3 nucleotides: TGTGCCAGCAGTATAAGAGGGACAGGGGGCGAGGAAGCTTTCTTT.

This chain uses TRBV19 with TRBJ1-5; D ambiguous. The CDR3 contains 14 residues. The V end lost 2 bases, the J end lost 3 bases, and 8 bases lay between the germline ends. The germline gives CDR1 LNHDA, CDR2 SQIVND (reference sequence). The DNA for the CDR3 is TGTGCCAGTAGTATAAGGAGTCCCAATCAGCCCCAGCATTTT. The encoded protein is CASSIRSPNQPQHF.

The chain employs TRBV2 and TRBJ2-3; TRBD2 matches 13 bases. Trimming took 6 bases from V and 0 from J; bases not matched to a gene: 3. The length of the CDR3 is 16 residues. Germline values: CDR1 SNHLY, CDR2 FYNNEI. In nucleotides, the CDR3 is TGTGCCAGCAGACGACTAGCGGGAGGAAGCACAGATACGCAGTATTTT. This sequence encodes CASRRLAGGSTDTQYF.

The gene calls are TRBV11-2 and TRBJ1-5; D not certain. The ends were cut back, 2 bases at V and 5 bases at J, with 13 bases in the middle. The germline gives CDR1 SGHAT, CDR2 FQNNGV. The CDR3 is 15 residues long. The DNA of the CDR3 is TGTGCCAGCAGCTTATCCGGGGAGCGAGATCAGCCCCAGCATTTT. It specifies CASSLSGERDQPQHF. The whole variable domain, filled in from reference TRBV11-2 and TRBJ1-5, reads EAGVAQSPRYKIIEKRQSVAFWCNPISGHATLYWYQQILGQGPKLLIQFQNNGVVDDSQLPKDRFSAERLKGVDSTLKIQPAKLEDSAVYLCASSLSGERDQPQHFGDGTRLSIL.

The chain has TRBV6-2 or TRBV6-3 and TRBJ2-1; 10 bases are a match to TRBD2. The J segment lost 3 bases and the V segment lost 6 bases, leaving 14 bases of the junction unmatched. Germline lookup yields CDR1 MNHEY and CDR2 SVGEGT. There are 18 residues in the CDR3. The CDR3 sequence is CASSELIQREGFYNEQFF. The CDR3 DNA reads TGTGCCAGCAGCGAACTAATCCAGCGGGAGGGGTTCTACAATGAGCAGTTCTTC.

The chain employs TRBV2 and TRBJ2-5; TRBD2 aligns across 8 bases. CDR3 length equals 15 residues. CDR1 is SNHLY and CDR2 is FYNNEI in the germline V gene. V dropped 8 bases and J dropped 7; count of bases not matched to a gene: 15. The DNA for the CDR3 is TGTGCCAGCCATAGGCAAAATCGGGAGGGGGGGACCCAGTACTTC. Protein sequence: CASHRQNREGGTQYF.

The chain links TRBV6-8 to TRBJ2-3, with D possibly TRBD2 on 7 matching bases. CDR1 and CDR2 (germline): MNHGY, SAAAGT. Deletions cut 8 bases from V and 1 base from J, with 13 bases between. This CDR3 comprises 14 residues. The CDR3 region has the DNA TGTGCCAGCTCGAGGGAGGGGGGCACAGATACGCAGTATTTT. This sequence encodes CASSREGGTDTQYF.

The chain combines TRBV5-5 with TRBJ2-3, with D possibly matching TRBD2 (7 bases). Trimming took off 6 bases at V and 6 bases at J, with 23 bases between the two ends. The germline CDR1 and CDR2 sequences are SGHKS and YYEKEE (reference sequence). The CDR3 has 16 amino acids. DNA for the CDR3: TGTGCCAGCACCCACGGGGGCGGAGGGGGAGGGGATACGCAGTATTTT. Protein: CASTHGGGGGGDTQYF.

The sample holds a few counts of this clone. The chain joins TRBV15 to TRBJ1-5; tentatively, D is TRBD1 (5 bases). This CDR3 has 15 amino acids. V was trimmed by 0 bases and J by 4 bases, leaving 10 bases between them. CDR1 is LNHNV and CDR2 is YYDKDF in the germline V gene (reference sequence). The CDR3 spells CATSREGGENQPQHF. CDR3 coding DNA: TGTGCCACCAGCAGAGAGGGGGGTGAGAATCAGCCCCAGCATTTT.

The CDR3 DNA follows: TGTGCCACCAGAGCTGGACAGGAGAACACTGAAGCTTTCTTT. Its protein product is CATRAGQENTEAFF. The chain combines TRBV24-1 with TRBJ1-1; 7 bases map to TRBD1. The germline V gene encodes CDR1 KGHDR and CDR2 SFDVKD. Germline trimming cut 7 bases from V and 1 base from J; bases unmatched to any gene: 5. This CDR3 region has 14 residues.

CDR3 nucleotide sequence: TGCGCCAGCAGCCAAGAATCGGGGAGGTACGAGCAGTACTTC. Its translation is CASSQESGRYEQYF. The chain is built from TRBV4-3 and TRBJ2-7, with D tentatively TRBD2 (6 bases). CDR1 and CDR2 from the germline V gene are LGHNA and YSLEER. The CDR3 covers 14 residues. Trimming removed 0 bases at V and 4 bases at J, with 10 bases between.

This clone was observed once. The CDR3 here is CASSFSGSFVREQFF. CDR3 DNA: TGTGCCAGCAGCTTTAGCGGGAGCTTCGTGCGGGAGCAGTTCTTC. The chain links TRBV7-2 to TRBJ2-1; 9 bases line up with TRBD2. This CDR3 comprises 15 residues. The trim removed 3 bases at V and 10 bases at J, leaving 10 bases unmatched. From germline, CDR1 is SGHTA and CDR2 FQGNSA.

J is TRBJ2-5 and V is TRBV6-1; D gene uncertain. V was shortened by 0 bases and J by 4 bases, with 9 bases between the two germline ends. This CDR3 is built from 14 residues. The germline V gene has CDR1 MNHNS and CDR2 SASEGT. The CDR3 loop is CASSEAPEVETQYF. The CDR3 nucleotides are TGTGCCAGCAGTGAAGCACCAGAAGTAGAGACCCAGTACTTC.

This clone appeared a single time. The chain joins TRBV3-1 (or the pseudogene TRBV3-2) to TRBJ1-2; D is uncertain. The CDR3 is made up of 16 amino acids. Germline V gives CDR1 LGHDT, CDR2 YNNKEL (reference sequence). The V gene lost 1 base and the J gene lost 5 bases, with 17 bases spanning the gap. CDR3 sequence reads: CASSQGPREFLYGYTF. The CDR3 nucleotides read TGTGCCAGCAGCCAAGGCCCTAGGGAGTTTCTATATGGCTACACCTTC.

The V gene is TRBV7-9, the J gene TRBJ2-2, with 9 bases identical to TRBD2. Germline V CDR1 and CDR2: SEHNR, FQNEAQ (reference sequence). J lost 5 bases, V lost 4 bases, and 8 bases had no gene match. The length of the CDR3 is 16 residues. In DNA form, the CDR3 reads TGTGCCAGCAGCTCTCGGGGCGGGAGGGGAACCGGGGAGCTGTTTTTT. Protein sequence: CASSSRGGRGTGELFF.

The chain employs TRBV2 and TRBJ2-3, with 8 positions matching TRBD2. This CDR3 is built from 15 residues. Trimming at V came to 3 bases and at J to 4 bases, leaving 6 bases not matched to a gene. Germline values: CDR1 SNHLY, CDR2 FYNNEI. CDR3 residues: CASSDVGRASDTQYF. DNA of the CDR3: TGTGCCAGCAGTGACGTCGGGAGGGCCTCAGATACGCAGTATTTT.

The chain carries TRBV15 and TRBJ2-5; 7 bases align to TRBD2. Trimming cost V 4 bases and J 3 bases; bases outside gene matches: 5. CDR3 length: 14 residues. In germline, CDR1 is LNHNV, CDR2 YYDKDF (reference sequence). The CDR3 DNA is TGTGCCACCAGCACCCGGGAGGATGAAGAGACCCAGTACTTC. Translated: CATSTREDEETQYF.

The chain combines TRBV10-1 with TRBJ1-5; D is unresolved. The germline V and J ends were trimmed by 4 bases and 3 bases, with 7 bases remaining between them. This CDR3 region has 13 residues. Germline values: CDR1 WNHNN, CDR2 SYGVQD (reference sequence). CDR3 DNA: TGCGCCAGCAGTGGAGGTCTCAATCAGCCCCAGCATTTT. Translation: CASSGGLNQPQHF.

V is TRBV7-2 and J is TRBJ1-2; 7 bases align to TRBD1. Trimming took 5 bases from V and 2 from J; bases not matched to a gene: 2. The germline gives CDR1 SGHTA, CDR2 FQGNSA. The CDR3 loop spans 13 amino acids. CDR3 nucleotide sequence: TGTGCCAGCAGCCCGGGACAGAACTATGGCTACACCTTC. Translated: CASSPGQNYGYTF.

The chain couples TRBV28 to TRBJ2-1, with TRBD1 identical over 7 bases. The germline V gene encodes CDR1 MDHEN and CDR2 SYDVKM. Trimming took 10 bases from V and 0 from J; bases not matched to a gene: 15. The CDR3 consists of 17 residues. The CDR3 sequence is CATRPPGTASSYNEQFF. CDR3 bases: TGTGCCACCCGCCCCCCTGGGACAGCCAGCTCCTACAATGAGCAGTTCTTC.

The genes are TRBV28 and TRBJ1-1; 7 nucleotides agree with TRBD1. Germline-derived CDR1 and CDR2 are MDHEN and SYDVKM. V shed 5 bases, J shed 3 bases, and the junction held 6 bases outside the gene matches. CDR3 size: 14 residues. In DNA, the CDR3 is TGTGCCAGCAGTCCGACAGGGATGGACACTGAAGCTTTCTTT. Protein sequence: CASSPTGMDTEAFF.

CDR3 in amino acids: CASSRLTSSNEQFF. CDR3 nucleotides: TGTGCCAGCAGCCGATTAACTAGTAGCAATGAGCAGTTCTTC. The chain employs TRBV7-9 and TRBJ2-1; D possibly corresponds to TRBD2 (5 bases). The CDR3 sequence is 14 residues long. Per germline, CDR1 SEHNR and CDR2 FQNEAQ (reference sequence). V lost 5 bases and J 6 bases, leaving 14 bases between the germline ends.

The chain uses TRBV5-1 and TRBJ2-7, with D possibly matching TRBD1 (6 bases). CDR3 size: 14 residues. The germline CDR1 and CDR2 sequences are SGHRS and YFSETQ. Trimming took off 4 bases at V and 3 bases at J, with 14 bases between the two ends. The CDR3 nucleotides read TGCGCCAGCAGCAACAGGGCGAATGGCTACGAGCAGTACTTC. Translating gives CASSNRANGYEQYF.

The DNA of the CDR3 is TGTGCCAGTAGTCCCTCGGACAGGGCGGAGACCGGGGAGCTGTTTTTT. Its translation: CASSPSDRAETGELFF. The chain combines TRBV19 with TRBJ2-2; 8 nucleotides agree with TRBD1. This CDR3 has 16 amino acids. CDR1 and CDR2 from the germline V gene are LNHDA and SQIVND (reference sequence). Trimming at V came to 5 bases and at J to 5 bases, leaving 10 bases not matched to a gene.

The gene calls are TRBV5-1 and TRBJ2-5; D remains unclear. Per the germline V gene, CDR1 is SGHRS and CDR2 is YFSETQ. The CDR3 runs to 11 residues. V lost 2 bases, J lost 5 bases, and 4 bases lay in between. The CDR3 DNA is TGCGCCAGCAGCTTCAGGGAGACCCAGTACTTC. Translated, it gives CASSFRETQYF.